This T cell receptor (beta chain) was recorded in a study of CD8 T cells in ankylosing spondylitis. Points from the study as a whole: Disease-linked clones reportedly showed significant enrichment in matched ankylosing spondylitis synovial fluid.

This clonotype was recorded at least ten times. Its antigen is unknown. This CDR3 region has 15 residues. The J segment lost 8 bases and the V segment lost 3 bases, leaving 7 bases of the junction unmatched. Germline CDR1 and CDR2: KGHDR and SFDVKD. One entry per CDR3 protein, called by TCRdb with MiXCR from the 5' RACE reads. The sample holds 130,000 or so distinct CDR3 sequences, over 6% seen once. This rearrangement joins TRBV24-1 to TRBJ2-1, with 9 bases that match TRBD1. The sequenced material came from blood, either unsorted or a sorted T cell fraction (not recorded which). The sequence was collected from a male donor with ankylosing spondylitis or in good health (not recorded which). The CDR3 sequence: CATSDPGTGFDEQFF. In DNA, the CDR3 is TGTGCCACCAGTGATCCGGGGACAGGGTTCGATGAGCAGTTCTTC.